Presented here are 26 T cell receptor beta chains from one specimen sequenced in a study of post-analysis software for immune sequencing data. General observations from the study: Controls showed lower frequencies than patients for a handful of TRBV segments, and TRBV5-6, TRBV5-1 and TRBV20-1 were among these.

Their antigens remain unidentified. Unique molecular identifiers were built into the TCR beta cDNA libraries. Via MiXCR, TCRdb re-called the PCR reads, giving one row per CDR3 protein. Of some 450,000 distinct CDR3 sequences detected, roughly 45% appear once; the ten largest clones hold around 10%. Sequenced sample: blood. The receptors come from a girl aged 5-17 years with multiple sclerosis.

Comment on this clonotype: A junction boundary mismatches the germline segment, possibly from a read error. This chain uses TRBV29-1 with TRBJ2-3; TRBD2 aligns across 8 bases. CDR3 length: 15 amino acids. Germline V gene sequence: CDR1 SQVTM, CDR2 ANQGSEA. The chain's CDR3 is CSVVSAGGTTDTRYF. The CDR3 DNA is TGCAGCGTTGTCTCGGCGGGAGGAACCACAGATACGCGGTATTTT.

The chain is built from TRBV7-2 and TRBJ2-2; TRBD1 might be the D (5 bases). The CDR3 is 15 residues long. The V end lost 2 bases, the J end lost 4 bases, and 11 bases lay between the germline ends. Looked up from germline, CDR1 is SGHTA and CDR2 is FQGNSA. The CDR3 spells CASSLLTEPTGELFF. CDR3 DNA sequence: TGTGCCAGCAGCTTACTGACAGAGCCCACCGGGGAGCTGTTTTTT. The variable domain in full, with the rest retrieved from reference TRBV7-2 and TRBJ2-2, is GAGVSQSPSNKVTEKGKDVELRCDPISGHTALYWYRQSLGQGLEFLIYFQGNSAPDKSGLPSDRFSAERTGGSVSTLTIQRTQQEDSAVYLCASSLLTEPTGELFFGEGSRLTVL.

This clonotype appeared a few times. The J gene is TRBJ2-7, the V gene TRBV5-6; tentatively, D is TRBD1 (5 bases). This CDR3 comprises 15 residues. V gave up 3 bases and J gave up 2 bases, with 15 bases separating them. Germline-derived CDR1 and CDR2 are SGHDT and YYEEEE. The CDR3 sequence is CASSYDGQGAYEQYF. In DNA form, the CDR3 reads TGTGCCAGCAGCTATGATGGGCAGGGCGCCTACGAGCAGTACTTC. Using reference TRBV5-6 and TRBJ2-7 for the parts outside the CDR3, the full variable domain is DAGVTQSPTHLIKTRGQQVTLRCSPKSGHDTVSWYQQALGQGPQFIFQYYEEEERQRGNFPDRFSGHQFPNYSSELNVNALLLGDSALYLCASSYDGQGAYEQYFGPGTRLTVT.

This clonotype has only a few counts. This chain joins TRBV29-1 and TRBJ2-3, with D possibly called TRBD1 or TRBD2 (6 bases each). CDR3 length: 13 amino acids. The germline gives CDR1 SQVTM, CDR2 ANQGSEA. V was cut by 7 bases and J by 2 bases, with 13 bases left in between. CDR3 sequence: CSAEGGITDTQYF. The CDR3 DNA follows: TGCAGCGCCGAAGGGGGGATCACAGATACGCAGTATTTT.

J is TRBJ2-3 and V is TRBV7-8; perhaps TRBD2 as D (7 bases). CDR1 and CDR2 from the germline V gene are SGHVS and FQNEAQ. V gave up 6 bases and J gave up 1 base, with 17 bases separating them. The CDR3 is made up of 16 amino acids. The CDR3 protein is CASSKGGGRGTDTQYF. Here the CDR3 DNA reads TGTGCCAGCAGTAAGGGGGGAGGGAGAGGCACAGATACGCAGTATTTT.

The chain uses TRBV18 and TRBJ2-7; 7 bases are shared with TRBD1. Germline V lookup: CDR1 KGHSH, CDR2 LQKENI. V was clipped by 3 bases and J by 4 bases; unmatched bases: 6. The CDR3 has 14 amino acids. The DNA for the CDR3 is TGTGCCAGCTCACCGCCCGGGACAGTATACGAGCAGTACTTC. As protein: CASSPPGTVYEQYF.

A remark on this clonotype: Sequence at one end of the junction differs from germline and may be a read error. V and J are TRBV7-8 and TRBJ1-2; TRBD1 aligns across 7 bases. The V gene's germline CDR1 is SGHVS and CDR2 FQNEAQ. The CDR3 consists of 13 residues. The CDR3 DNA sequence: TGTGCCAACAGCCTCGGGACAGCGGGTGGCTACACCTTC. Translation: CANSLGTAGGYTF.

As concerns this clonotype: One end of the junction fails to match germline, which may point to a read error. The rearrangement links TRBV29-1 to TRBJ2-3; 9 bases fit TRBD2. The CDR3 spans 17 residues. Germline values: CDR1 SQVTM, CDR2 ANQGSEA. CDR3 sequence: CSVRVVGSGRPADTRYF. For the CDR3, the DNA is TGCAGCGTTCGGGTGGTGGGGAGCGGGAGGCCGGCAGATACGCGGTATTTT.

This clonotype turned up a few times. V is TRBV20-1 and J is TRBJ2-1; 11 bases fit TRBD2. Germline V lookup: CDR1 DFQATT, CDR2 SNEGSKA (reference sequence). V was clipped by 3 bases and J by 10 bases; unmatched bases: 14. The CDR3 contains 16 residues. This chain's CDR3 is CSARNLAGGSLSEQFF. CDR3 bases: TGCAGTGCTAGGAACCTAGCGGGAGGATCGTTGTCCGAGCAGTTCTTC.

The chain uses TRBV20-1 and TRBJ1-4; maybe TRBD1 (6 bases). V lost 0 bases and J 3 bases, leaving 11 bases between the germline ends. CDR3 length: 15 residues. Germline V gives CDR1 DFQATT, CDR2 SNEGSKA (reference sequence). CDR3 nucleotide sequence: TGCAGTGCTAGAGATCAAGGACAGTCTAATGAAAAACTGTTTTTT. Protein sequence: CSARDQGQSNEKLFF.

DNA of the CDR3: TGCGCCAGCAGCACCGACTACGATGAGCAGTACTTC. Translated, it gives CASSTDYDEQYF. J is TRBJ2-5 and V is TRBV5-1, with D tentatively TRBD2 (5 bases). In germline, CDR1 is SGHRS, CDR2 YFSETQ. CDR3 length equals 12 residues. The V gene lost 4 bases and the J gene lost 11 bases, with 15 bases spanning the gap.

For the CDR3, the DNA is TGTGCCAGCAGCTACCCGGGACCATCCTACGAGCAGTACTTC. Protein: CASSYPGPSYEQYF. V is TRBV7-2 and J is TRBJ2-7, with D perhaps assigned TRBD1 or TRBD2 (5 bases each). Trimming took off 4 bases at V and 1 base at J, with 11 bases between the two ends. Germline V lookup: CDR1 SGHTA, CDR2 FQGNSA. CDR3 length equals 14 residues. Filled out from reference TRBV7-2 and TRBJ2-7, the complete variable domain reads GAGVSQSPSNKVTEKGKDVELRCDPISGHTALYWYRQSLGQGLEFLIYFQGNSAPDKSGLPSDRFSAERTGGSVSTLTIQRTQQEDSAVYLCASSYPGPSYEQYFGPGTRLTVT.

The chain couples TRBV28 to TRBJ2-4; D call uncertain. Germline V gene sequence: CDR1 MDHEN, CDR2 SYDVKM. Trimming cost V 3 bases and J 6 bases, with 6 bases left between them. The CDR3 spans 12 residues. CDR3 nucleotide sequence: TGTGCCAGCAGTTTTGCCCTAAACATTCAGTACTTC. This codes for CASSFALNIQYF.

This clonotype was detected a few times. The CDR3 DNA reads TGCGCCAGCAGCCAAGTCGGGAGGAGCTCCTACGAGCAGTACTTC. Translated: CASSQVGRSSYEQYF. The V and J genes are TRBV4-1 and TRBJ2-7, with 7 bases identical to TRBD2. V trimming: 1 base; J trimming: 0 bases; junction bases outside the gene matches: 3. CDR1 MGHRA and CDR2 YSYEKL come from the germline V gene. The CDR3 length is 15 residues.

The chain uses TRBV29-1 and TRBJ2-1; D is possibly TRBD2 (7 bases). The CDR3 length is 16 residues. Looked up from germline, CDR1 is SQVTM and CDR2 is ANQGSEA. The V end lost 2 bases, the J end lost 5 bases, and 19 bases lay between the germline ends. The CDR3 DNA sequence: TGCAGCGTTGAAAGGGGGGGCAGGGACCCTGACAATGAGCAGTTCTTC. This translates into CSVERGGRDPDNEQFF.

The chain combines TRBV20-1 with TRBJ2-5, with TRBD2 identical over 8 bases. Germline values: CDR1 DFQATT, CDR2 SNEGSKA (reference sequence). The CDR3 contains 15 residues. V gave up 5 bases and J gave up 5 bases; unmatched junction bases: 13. The CDR3 DNA follows: TGCAGTGCTCCCCCGGGGAGCGGGAGTTCGGAGACCCAGTACTTC. Translating gives CSAPPGSGSSETQYF.

This clonotype has only a few counts. The rearrangement uses TRBV6-1 and TRBJ2-4; D not certain. V lost 4 bases and J 7 bases, leaving 11 bases between the germline ends. Germline V gives CDR1 MNHNS, CDR2 SASEGT. This CDR3 is 13 amino acids long. CDR3 region: CASSVDGMNIQYF. The CDR3 nucleotides read TGTGCCAGCAGTGTAGACGGTATGAACATTCAGTACTTC.

This clonotype was detected a few times. The chain combines TRBV27 with TRBJ1-1; D remains unclear. The germline gives CDR1 MNHEY, CDR2 SMNVEV (reference sequence). The V and J ends lost 3 bases and 1 base respectively, with 6 bases between them. This CDR3 is 13 amino acids long. CDR3: CASSFMGNTEAFF. The DNA for the CDR3 is TGTGCCAGCAGTTTTATGGGGAACACTGAAGCTTTCTTT.

The chain carries TRBV13 and TRBJ2-1, with 8 bases identical to TRBD1. CDR3 size: 16 residues. With 5 bases clipped from V and 6 bases from J, the junction kept 12 bases outside the gene matches. CDR1 and CDR2 from the germline V gene are PRHDT and FYEKMQ (reference sequence). The CDR3 DNA sequence: TGTGCCAGCAGCCAACAGGGGGGTGGTGCCTGCAATGAGCAGTTCTTC. It is translated as CASSQQGGGACNEQFF.

Comments on this clonotype: One end of the junction fails to match germline, which may point to a read error. The chain has TRBV6-5 and TRBJ2-6; D unresolved. The CDR3 has 19 residues. The germline V gene encodes CDR1 MNHEY and CDR2 SVGAGI. The CDR3: CVSSNQRLDLWSGANVLTF. The CDR3 nucleotides read TGTGTCAGCAGTAACCAGAGACTCGACCTCTGGTCTGGGGCCAACGTCCTGACTTTC.

This clonotype came up a few times. V usage is TRBV9 and J usage is TRBJ2-3; D might be TRBD2 (6 bases). The CDR3 sequence is 15 residues long. V lost 0 bases, J lost 1 base, and 9 bases lay in between. Germline V lookup: CDR1 SGDLS, CDR2 YYNGEE. In DNA, the CDR3 is TGTGCCAGCAGCGTAGCGGGAGTGGGCACAGATACGCAGTATTTT. Translation gives CASSVAGVGTDTQYF. The full variable domain, with the rest looked up from reference TRBV9 and TRBJ2-3, is DSGVTQTPKHLITATGQRVTLRCSPRSGDLSVYWYQQSLDQGLQFLIQYYNGEERAKGNILERFSAQQFPDLHSELNLSSLELGDSALYFCASSVAGVGTDTQYFGPGTRLTVL.

The chain joins TRBV20-1 to TRBJ2-5; possibly TRBD2 for D (6 bases). The CDR3 loop spans 12 amino acids. Deletions cut 1 base from V and 3 bases from J, with 6 bases between. Germline loops: CDR1 DFQATT, CDR2 SNEGSKA (reference sequence). The CDR3 loop reads CSARAGEETQYF. CDR3 in DNA: TGCAGTGCTAGAGCGGGAGAAGAGACCCAGTACTTC.

The rearrangement uses TRBV3-1 and TRBJ2-4; no firm D call. Trimming took off 3 bases at V and 0 bases at J, with 9 bases between the two ends. Germline assignment: CDR1 LGHDT and CDR2 YNNKEL (reference sequence). This CDR3 is built from 15 residues. This CDR3 reads CASSQQPVAKNIQYF. Written as DNA, the CDR3 is TGTGCCAGCAGCCAGCAGCCCGTAGCCAAAAACATTCAGTACTTC.

This clonotype was seen more than once but under ten times. This sequence joins TRBV5-1 and TRBJ1-1; unclear D gene. This CDR3 spans 13 amino acids. Germline CDR1 SGHRS, CDR2 YFSETQ. Trimming cost V 4 bases and J 6 bases, with 13 bases left between them. Here the CDR3 DNA reads TGCGCCAGCAGCCCGGACGGACTCGCTGAAGCTTTCTTT. It specifies CASSPDGLAEAFF.

CDR3 bases: TGCAGTGCTAGTTACGGGTCCCGCACAGATACGCAGTATTTT. As protein: CSASYGSRTDTQYF. The gene calls are TRBV20-1 and TRBJ2-3; D is ambiguous. The V gene's germline CDR1 is DFQATT and CDR2 SNEGSKA (reference sequence). Trimming left V 3 bases short and J 1 base short, with 11 bases between. There are 14 residues in the CDR3.

This clonotype has a handful of counts. The V call is TRBV6-5, the J call TRBJ2-7; tentatively, D is TRBD1 (5 bases). The CDR3 runs to 14 residues. Trimming took 5 bases from V and 7 from J, leaving 18 bases between them. Germline V gene data show CDR1 as MNHEY and CDR2 as SVGAGI. The CDR3 DNA is TGTGCCAGCAGTAGGACACCAGAATACAATGAGCAGTACTTC. This sequence encodes CASSRTPEYNEQYF.